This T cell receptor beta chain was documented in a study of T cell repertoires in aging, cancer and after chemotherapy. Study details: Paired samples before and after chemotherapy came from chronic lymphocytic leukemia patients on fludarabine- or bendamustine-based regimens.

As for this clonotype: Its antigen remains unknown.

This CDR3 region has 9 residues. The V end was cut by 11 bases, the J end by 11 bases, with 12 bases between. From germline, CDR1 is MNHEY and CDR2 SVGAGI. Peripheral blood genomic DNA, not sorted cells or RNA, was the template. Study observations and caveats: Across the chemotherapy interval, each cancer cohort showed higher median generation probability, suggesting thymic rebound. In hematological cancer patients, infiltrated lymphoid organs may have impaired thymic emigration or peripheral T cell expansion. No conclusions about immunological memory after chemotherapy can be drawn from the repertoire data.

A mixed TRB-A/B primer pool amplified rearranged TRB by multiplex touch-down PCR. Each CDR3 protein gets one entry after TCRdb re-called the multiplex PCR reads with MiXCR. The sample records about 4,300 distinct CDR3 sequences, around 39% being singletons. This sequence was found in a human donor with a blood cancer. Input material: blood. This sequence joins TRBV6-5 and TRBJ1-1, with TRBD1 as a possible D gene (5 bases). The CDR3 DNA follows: TGTGCCGACGGGAGGGGTGCTTTCTTT. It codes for CADGRGAFF.